This passage covers 9 T cell receptor beta chains from one sample sequenced in a study of T-cell memory formation after mild COVID-19. TCRdb called the 5' RACE reads again in MiXCR, with one record for every CDR3 protein. This sample has about 340,000 distinct CDR3 sequences, with over 10% found just once. Material for sequencing was PBMCs or a T cell subset sorted from them (not recorded which). These receptors all stem from a man younger than 35 who had mild COVID-19 (a few samples of this study predate the infection). Cell type and time point are not known.

The table lists this clonotype with a few counts. The V gene is TRBV10-3, the J gene TRBJ2-3; maybe TRBD2 (6 bases). V gave up 7 bases and J gave up 0 bases, with 17 bases separating them. The germline CDR1 and CDR2 sequences are ENHRY and SYGVKD. The CDR3 consists of 16 residues. The CDR3 is CAITHQIAASTDTQYF. CDR3 bases: TGTGCCATCACTCACCAAATAGCGGCCAGCACAGATACGCAGTATTTT.

The genes are TRBV5-1 and TRBJ2-7, with 7 bases lining up with TRBD2. The junction had 11 bases not matched to a gene; V was cut back by 2 bases and J by 3 bases. Germline V gene lookup returns CDR1 SGHRS and CDR2 YFSETQ. The CDR3 length is 16 residues. DNA for the CDR3: TGCGCCAGCAGCTTTCTTTCCCCGGGCGGGGGCTACGAGCAGTACTTC. Protein product: CASSFLSPGGGYEQYF. Filled out from reference TRBV5-1 and TRBJ2-7, the complete variable domain reads KAGVTQTPRYLIKTRGQQVTLSCSPISGHRSVSWYQQTPGQGLQFLFEYFSETQRNKGNFPGRFSGRQFSNSRSEMNVSTLELGDSALYLCASSFLSPGGGYEQYFGPGTRLTVT.

CDR3: CASRRRDTGELFF. In nucleotides, the CDR3 is TGTGCCAGCAGACGGAGGGACACCGGGGAGCTGTTTTTT. The chain joins TRBV6-2 or TRBV6-3 to TRBJ2-2; a possible D gene is TRBD2 (6 bases). Germline CDR1 reads MNHEY; CDR2 reads SVGEGT. The CDR3 runs 13 residues. The ends were cut back, 6 bases at V and 3 bases at J, with 8 bases in the middle.

A few counts support this clonotype. This rearrangement joins TRBV7-9 to TRBJ2-3; tentative D call: TRBD1 (5 bases). The germline V and J ends were trimmed by 3 bases and 6 bases, with 13 bases remaining between them. The CDR3 has 14 amino acids. Germline CDR1 reads SEHNR; CDR2 reads FQNEAQ (reference sequence). The CDR3 coding sequence is TGTGCCAGCAGCTTGACCGACCACAGGGATACGCAGTATTTT. This translates into CASSLTDHRDTQYF.

This chain links TRBV7-2 with TRBJ2-1, with 13 positions matching TRBD2. This CDR3 spans 15 amino acids. In germline, CDR1 is SGHTA, CDR2 FQGNSA. Losses at the gene ends were 6 bases for V and 9 bases for J; bases not matched to a gene: 8. CDR3 DNA sequence: TGTGCCAGCAGGTCCACTAGCGGGGGGGCCACTGAGCAGTTCTTC. Its translation: CASRSTSGGATEQFF.

The DNA of the CDR3 is TGTGCCAGCAGCCCCGACAGGTTCAGCATTTACGAGCAGTACGTC. Protein product: CASSPDRFSIYEQYV. This chain connects TRBV7-8 to TRBJ2-7, with D perhaps matching TRBD1 (6 bases). Trimming left V 5 bases short and J 4 bases short, with 18 bases between. Germline V lookup: CDR1 SGHVS, CDR2 FQNEAQ. The CDR3 is 15 residues long.

The chain is built from TRBV12-3 or TRBV12-4 and TRBJ2-3; 10 nucleotides line up with TRBD2. The CDR3 length is 15 residues. Trimming removed 6 bases from V and 4 bases from J; junction bases left unmatched: 7. DNA for the CDR3: TGTGCCAGCAGCCCATGGAGCGGGGGGGCAGATACGCAGTATTTT. This codes for CASSPWSGGADTQYF.

V gene TRBV12-3 or TRBV12-4 combines with J gene TRBJ2-3; no reliable D call. The CDR3 loop spans 16 amino acids. Trimming took 3 bases from V and 1 from J, leaving 14 bases between them. The DNA of the CDR3 is TGTGCCAGCAGTTTCCACCGGGCCTCTGGCACAGATACGCAGTATTTT. Residues: CASSFHRASGTDTQYF.

The table lists this clonotype with many counts. J is TRBJ2-3 and V is TRBV7-2; D not resolved. The CDR3 loop spans 15 amino acids. Looked up from germline, CDR1 is SGHTA and CDR2 is FQGNSA. Trimming shortened V by 8 bases and J by 2 bases, and 17 bases separated the two germline ends. CDR3 sequence: CASRLDRSATDTQYF. Written as DNA, the CDR3 is TGTGCCAGCCGACTGGACCGGTCGGCCACAGATACGCAGTATTTT.